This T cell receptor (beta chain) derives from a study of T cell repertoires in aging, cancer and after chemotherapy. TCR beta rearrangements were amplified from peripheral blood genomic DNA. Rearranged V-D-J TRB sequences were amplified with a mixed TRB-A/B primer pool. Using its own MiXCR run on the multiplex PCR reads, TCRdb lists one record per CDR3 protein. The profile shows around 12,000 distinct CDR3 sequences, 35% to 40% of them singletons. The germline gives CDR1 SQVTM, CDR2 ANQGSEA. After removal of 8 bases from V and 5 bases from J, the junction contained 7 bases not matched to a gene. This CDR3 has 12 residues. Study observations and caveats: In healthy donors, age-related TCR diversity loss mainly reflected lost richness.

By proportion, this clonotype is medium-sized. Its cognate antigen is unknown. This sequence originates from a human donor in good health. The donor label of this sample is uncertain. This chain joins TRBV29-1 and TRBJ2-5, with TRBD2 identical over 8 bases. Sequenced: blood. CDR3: CSSGGIGETQYF. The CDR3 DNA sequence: TGCAGCTCGGGGGGGATCGGCGAGACCCAGTACTTC.